This T cell receptor beta chain originates from a study of T cell repertoires in cytomegalovirus infection. Across the whole study: Indicated by public TCR beta signatures were CMV infection and matching HLA type. Whole-study findings and limits: Dominating the ex vivo response were HLA-C-restricted CMV-specific TCR beta clonotypes. Based on cumulative public TCR beta family frequency, carriers of CMV plus the relevant HLA were identified.

TCRdb independently ran MiXCR on the reads; one entry per CDR3 protein. The repertoire holds approximately 910,000 distinct CDR3 sequences, with under 40% as singletons. V lost 2 bases, J lost 0 bases, and 14 bases lay in between. The CDR3 sequence is 16 residues long. In germline, CDR1 is SNHLY, CDR2 FYNNEI. In this sample, this clonotype turned up a few times. Its antigen is unknown. The sample consisted of cultured CD8+ T cells from PBMCs, taken from culture after CMV antigen stimulation. The genes are TRBV2 and TRBJ2-7; weak D call: TRBD2 (5 bases). The clonotype was recovered from a human donor in good health (CMV status not recorded). Some clones in this sample may be carry-over from other donors' samples. This CDR3 reads CASSENGIGSSYEQYF. CDR3 in DNA: TGTGCCAGCAGTGAAAACGGAATAGGGAGCTCCTACGAGCAGTACTTC. Variable domain in full (rest from reference TRBV2 and TRBJ2-7): EPEVTQTPSHQVTQMGQEVILRCVPISNHLYFYWYRQILGQKVEFLVSFYNNEISEKSEIFDDQFSVERPDGSNFTLKIRSTKLEDSAMYFCASSENGIGSSYEQYFGPGTRLTVT.